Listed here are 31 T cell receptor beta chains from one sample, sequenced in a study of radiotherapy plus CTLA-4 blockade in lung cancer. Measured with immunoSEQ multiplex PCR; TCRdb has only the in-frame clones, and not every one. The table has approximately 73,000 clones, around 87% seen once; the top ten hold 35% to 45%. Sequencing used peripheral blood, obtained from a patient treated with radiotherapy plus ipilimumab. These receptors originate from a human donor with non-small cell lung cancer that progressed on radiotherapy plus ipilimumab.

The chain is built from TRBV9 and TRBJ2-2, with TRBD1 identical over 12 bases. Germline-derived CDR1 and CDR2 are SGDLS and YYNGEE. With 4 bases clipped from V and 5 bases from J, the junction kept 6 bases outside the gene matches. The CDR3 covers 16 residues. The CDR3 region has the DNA TGTGCCAGCAGCCCAAGGGGACAGGGGGCGACCGGGGAGCTGTTTTTT. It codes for CASSPRGQGATGELFF.

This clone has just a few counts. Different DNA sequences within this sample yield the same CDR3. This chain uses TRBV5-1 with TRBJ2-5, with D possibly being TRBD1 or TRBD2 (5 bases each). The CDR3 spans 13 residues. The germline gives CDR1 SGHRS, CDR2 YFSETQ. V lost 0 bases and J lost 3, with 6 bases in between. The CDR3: CASSLGGEETQYF. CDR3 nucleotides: TGCGCCAGCAGCTTGGGAGGGGAAGAGACCCAGTACTTC.

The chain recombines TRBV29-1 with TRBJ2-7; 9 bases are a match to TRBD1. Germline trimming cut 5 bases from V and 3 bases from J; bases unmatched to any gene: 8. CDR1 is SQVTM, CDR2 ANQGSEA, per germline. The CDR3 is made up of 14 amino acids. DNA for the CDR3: TGCAGCGTTAACCCGGGACAGGGCATCTACGAGCAGTACTTC. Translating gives CSVNPGQGIYEQYF.

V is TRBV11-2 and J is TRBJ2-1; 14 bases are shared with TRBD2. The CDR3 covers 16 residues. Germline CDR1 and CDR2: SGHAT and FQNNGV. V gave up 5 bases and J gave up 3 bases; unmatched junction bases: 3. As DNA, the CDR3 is TGTGCCAGCAGCGTGGGACTAGCGGGAGACTACAATGAGCAGTTCTTC. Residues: CASSVGLAGDYNEQFF.

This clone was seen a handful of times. In DNA, the CDR3 is TGTGCCAGCAGTGAAAGAAAGAGGAGGGAGGACTACAATGAGCAGTTCTTC. Its protein is CASSERKRREDYNEQFF. This chain joins TRBV6-7 and TRBJ2-1, with D possibly being TRBD2 (6 bases). TRBV6-7 is placed among ORFs of uncertain function. Deletions cut 5 bases from V and 3 bases from J, with 20 bases between. The CDR3 loop spans 17 amino acids.

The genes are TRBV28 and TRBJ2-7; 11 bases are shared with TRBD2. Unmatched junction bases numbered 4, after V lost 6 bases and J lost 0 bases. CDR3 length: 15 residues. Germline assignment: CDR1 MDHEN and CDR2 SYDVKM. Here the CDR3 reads CASSATSGSSYEQYF. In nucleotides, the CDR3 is TGTGCCAGCAGCGCCACTAGCGGGAGCTCCTACGAGCAGTACTTC.

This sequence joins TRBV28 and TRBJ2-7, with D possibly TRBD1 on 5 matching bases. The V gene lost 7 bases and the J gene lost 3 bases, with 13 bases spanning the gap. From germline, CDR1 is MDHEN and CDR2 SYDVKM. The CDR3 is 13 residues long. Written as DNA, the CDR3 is TGTGCCAGCAATAGGGGCAGGGTCTACGAGCAGTACTTC. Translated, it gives CASNRGRVYEQYF.

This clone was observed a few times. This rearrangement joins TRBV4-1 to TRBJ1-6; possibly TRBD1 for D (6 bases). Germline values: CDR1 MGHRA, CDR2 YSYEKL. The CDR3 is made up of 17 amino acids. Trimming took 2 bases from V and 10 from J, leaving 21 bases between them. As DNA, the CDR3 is TGCGCCAGCAGCCAATCCACCGGGACATCAGCTTCCTCACCCCTCCACTTT. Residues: CASSQSTGTSASSPLHF.

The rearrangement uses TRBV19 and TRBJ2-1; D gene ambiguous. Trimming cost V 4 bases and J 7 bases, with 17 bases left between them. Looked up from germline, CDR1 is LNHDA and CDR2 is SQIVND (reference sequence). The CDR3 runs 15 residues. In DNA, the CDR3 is TGTGCCAGTAGTACCTCCTCTGCCGGAAAAAATGAGCAGTTCTTC. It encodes CASSTSSAGKNEQFF.

The CDR3 DNA reads TGCAGCGTTGGACAGGGGGCGGGCCCTGAAGCTTTCTTT. Translation: CSVGQGAGPEAFF. The genes are TRBV29-1 and TRBJ1-1; 10 bases line up with TRBD1. Losses at the gene ends were 4 bases for V and 6 bases for J; bases not matched to a gene: 5. The CDR3 totals 13 residues. Germline loops: CDR1 SQVTM, CDR2 ANQGSEA.

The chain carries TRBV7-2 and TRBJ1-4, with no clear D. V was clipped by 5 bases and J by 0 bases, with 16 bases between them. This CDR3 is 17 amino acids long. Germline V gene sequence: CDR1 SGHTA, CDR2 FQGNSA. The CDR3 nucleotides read TGTGCCAGCAGCAAAGCCCTGGGCGGGGCAACTAATGAAAAACTGTTTTTT. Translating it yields CASSKALGGATNEKLFF.

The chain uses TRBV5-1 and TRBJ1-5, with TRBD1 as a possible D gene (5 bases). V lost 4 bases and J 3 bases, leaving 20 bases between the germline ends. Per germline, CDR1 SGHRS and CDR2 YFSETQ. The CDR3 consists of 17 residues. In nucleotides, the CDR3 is TGCGCCAGCAGCGTCGGGACGGAATTAACACCCAATCAGCCCCAGCATTTT. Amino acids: CASSVGTELTPNQPQHF.

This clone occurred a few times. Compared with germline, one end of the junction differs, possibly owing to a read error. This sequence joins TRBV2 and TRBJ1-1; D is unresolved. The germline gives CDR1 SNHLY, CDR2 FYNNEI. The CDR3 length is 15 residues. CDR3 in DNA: TGTGCCAGCAGTGACTTGGCAACCGGGCCCCAATTATGTCTCTTT. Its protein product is CASSDLATGPQLCLF.

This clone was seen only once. The CDR3 spells CASGPGSGFTGELFF. As DNA, the CDR3 is TGTGCCAGCGGCCCAGGTTCCGGGTTCACCGGGGAGCTGTTTTTT. The chain carries TRBV6-5 and TRBJ2-2, with D hard to call. The CDR3 is made up of 15 amino acids. Between the trimmed V and J ends, which lost 8 bases and 4 bases, there was a span of 17 bases. CDR1 MNHEY and CDR2 SVGAGI come from the germline V gene.

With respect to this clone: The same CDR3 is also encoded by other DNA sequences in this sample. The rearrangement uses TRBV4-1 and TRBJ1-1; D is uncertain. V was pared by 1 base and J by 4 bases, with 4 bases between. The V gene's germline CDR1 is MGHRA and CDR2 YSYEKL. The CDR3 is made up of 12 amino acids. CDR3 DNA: TGCGCCAGCAGCCAAGTAGGCACTGAAGCTTTCTTT. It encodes CASSQVGTEAFF.

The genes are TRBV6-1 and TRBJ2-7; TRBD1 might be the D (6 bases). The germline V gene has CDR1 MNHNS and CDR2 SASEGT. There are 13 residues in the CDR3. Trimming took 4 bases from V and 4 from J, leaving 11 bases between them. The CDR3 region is CASSANRVYEQYV. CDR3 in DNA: TGTGCCAGCAGTGCAAACAGGGTTTACGAGCAGTACGTC.

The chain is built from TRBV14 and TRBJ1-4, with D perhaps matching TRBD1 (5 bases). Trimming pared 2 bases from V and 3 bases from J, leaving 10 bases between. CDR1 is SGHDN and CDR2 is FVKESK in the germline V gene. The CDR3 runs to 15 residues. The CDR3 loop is CASSQLQGSNEKLFF. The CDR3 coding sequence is TGTGCCAGCAGCCAACTCCAGGGCTCTAATGAAAAACTGTTTTTT.

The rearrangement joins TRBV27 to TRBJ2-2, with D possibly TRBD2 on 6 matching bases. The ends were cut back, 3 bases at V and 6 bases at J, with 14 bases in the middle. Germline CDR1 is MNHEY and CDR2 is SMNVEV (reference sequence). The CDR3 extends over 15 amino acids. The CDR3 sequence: CASSLFPGSPGELFF. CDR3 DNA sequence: TGTGCCAGCAGTTTGTTCCCCGGGAGCCCCGGGGAGCTGTTTTTT.

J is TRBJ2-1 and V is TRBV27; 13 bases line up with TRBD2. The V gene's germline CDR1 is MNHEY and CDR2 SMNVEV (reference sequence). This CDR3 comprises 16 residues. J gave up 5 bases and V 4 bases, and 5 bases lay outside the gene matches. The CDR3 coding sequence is TGTGCCAGCAGTTCGCCGGGACTAGCGGGAAACAATGAGCAGTTCTTC. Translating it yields CASSSPGLAGNNEQFF.

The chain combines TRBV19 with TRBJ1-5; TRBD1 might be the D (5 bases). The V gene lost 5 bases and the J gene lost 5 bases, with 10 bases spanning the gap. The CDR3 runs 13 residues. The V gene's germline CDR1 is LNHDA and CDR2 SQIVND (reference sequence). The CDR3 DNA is TGTGCCAGTAGTCCCTGGGGGGATCAGCCCCAGCATTTT. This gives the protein CASSPWGDQPQHF. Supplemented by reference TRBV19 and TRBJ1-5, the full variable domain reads DGGITQSPKYLFRKEGQNVTLSCEQNLNHDAMYWYRQDPGQGLRLIYYSQIVNDFQKGDIAEGYSVSREKKESFPLTVTSAQKNPTAFYLCASSPWGDQPQHFGDGTRLSIL.

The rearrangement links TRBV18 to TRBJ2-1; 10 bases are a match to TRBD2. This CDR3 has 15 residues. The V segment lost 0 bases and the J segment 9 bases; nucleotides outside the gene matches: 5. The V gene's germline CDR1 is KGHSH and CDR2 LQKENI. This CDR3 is CASSPPASGSSEQFF. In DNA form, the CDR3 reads TGTGCCAGCTCACCACCGGCTAGCGGGAGCTCTGAGCAGTTCTTC.

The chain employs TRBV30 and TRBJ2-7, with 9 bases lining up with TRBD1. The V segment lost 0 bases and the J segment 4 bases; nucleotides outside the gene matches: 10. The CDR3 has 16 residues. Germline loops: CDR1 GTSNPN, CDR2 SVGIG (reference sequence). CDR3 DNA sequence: TGTGCCTGGAGTGTACCCCCGGGACAGGGAGGATACGAGCAGTACTTC. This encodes CAWSVPPGQGGYEQYF.

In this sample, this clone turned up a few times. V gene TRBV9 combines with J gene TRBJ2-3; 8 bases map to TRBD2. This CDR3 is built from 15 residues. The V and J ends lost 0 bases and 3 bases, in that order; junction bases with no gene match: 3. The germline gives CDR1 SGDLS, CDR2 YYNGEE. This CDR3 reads CASSVGLARTDTQYF. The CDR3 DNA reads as TGTGCCAGCAGCGTAGGACTAGCGAGGACAGATACGCAGTATTTT.

The CDR3 DNA sequence: TGTGCCTGGAGTGAAACTCGCACCGGGGAGCTGTTTTTT. Translated, it gives CAWSETRTGELFF. The V and J genes are TRBV30 and TRBJ2-2; D is ambiguous. This CDR3 has 13 residues. V dropped 1 base and J dropped 4 bases, with 7 bases sitting between them. The germline CDR1 and CDR2 sequences are GTSNPN and SVGIG (reference sequence).

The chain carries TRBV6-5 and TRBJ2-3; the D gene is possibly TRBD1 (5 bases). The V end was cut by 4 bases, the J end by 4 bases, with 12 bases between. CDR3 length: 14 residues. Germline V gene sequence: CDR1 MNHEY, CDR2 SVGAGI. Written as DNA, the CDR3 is TGTGCCAGCAGTTCCCAAGTGGGGCCAGATACGCAGTATTTT. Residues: CASSSQVGPDTQYF.

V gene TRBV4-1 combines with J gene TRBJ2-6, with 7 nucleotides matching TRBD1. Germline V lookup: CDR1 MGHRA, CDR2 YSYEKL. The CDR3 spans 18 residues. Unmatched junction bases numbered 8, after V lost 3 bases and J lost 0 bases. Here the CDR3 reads CASSQRQGPLSGANVLTF. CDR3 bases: TGCGCCAGCAGCCAGAGACAGGGCCCACTCTCTGGGGCCAACGTCCTGACTTTC.

Here the CDR3 reads CASSLVWKEQYF. The CDR3 DNA reads as TGTGCCAGCAGCTTAGTTTGGAAGGAGCAGTACTTC. V usage is TRBV11-2 and J usage is TRBJ2-7; no firm D call. CDR1 and CDR2 (germline): SGHAT, FQNNGV. V was shortened by 1 base and J by 7 bases, with 8 bases between the two germline ends. The CDR3 totals 12 residues.

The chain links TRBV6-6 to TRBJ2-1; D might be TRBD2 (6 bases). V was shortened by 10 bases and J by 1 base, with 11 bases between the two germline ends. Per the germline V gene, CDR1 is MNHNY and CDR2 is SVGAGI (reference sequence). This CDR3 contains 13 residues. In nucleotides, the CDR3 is TGTGCCACCAACGGGGGTTCCTACAATGAGCAGTTCTTC. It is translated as CATNGGSYNEQFF.

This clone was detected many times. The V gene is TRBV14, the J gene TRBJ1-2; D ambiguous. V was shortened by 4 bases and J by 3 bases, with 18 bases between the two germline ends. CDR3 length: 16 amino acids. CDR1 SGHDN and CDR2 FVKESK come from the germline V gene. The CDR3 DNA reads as TGTGCCAGCAGCCCCATTGGTGCGCGTGGGGACTATGGCTACACCTTC. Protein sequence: CASSPIGARGDYGYTF.

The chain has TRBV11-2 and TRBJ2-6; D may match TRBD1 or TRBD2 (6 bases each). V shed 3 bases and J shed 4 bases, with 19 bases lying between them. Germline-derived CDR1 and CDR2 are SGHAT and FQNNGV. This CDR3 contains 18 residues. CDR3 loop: CASSLASGGGGGANVLTF. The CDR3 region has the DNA TGTGCCAGCAGCTTGGCCTCCGGAGGGGGTGGAGGGGCCAACGTCCTGACTTTC.

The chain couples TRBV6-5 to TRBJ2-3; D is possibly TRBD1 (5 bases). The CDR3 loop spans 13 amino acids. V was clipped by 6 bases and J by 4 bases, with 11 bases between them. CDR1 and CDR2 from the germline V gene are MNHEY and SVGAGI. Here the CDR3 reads CASSHQGSDTQYF. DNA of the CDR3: TGTGCCAGCAGCCACCAGGGTTCAGATACGCAGTATTTT.